This paragraph reports one TCR beta chain. This entry comes from a study of T cells in narcolepsy. The assay was immunoSEQ multiplex PCR, and TCRdb's table has in-frame clones only and misses some. The data contain approximately 26,000 clones, 81% of them singletons. This CDR3 region has 12 residues. The V end lost 8 bases, the J end lost 12 bases, and 22 bases lay between the germline ends. The germline CDR1 and CDR2 sequences are GTSNPN and SVGIG (reference sequence). V usage is TRBV30 and J usage is TRBJ1-1, with D possibly TRBD1 on 6 matching bases. Sequencing was done on a sample of memory (CD45RA-) CD4+ T cells from blood. The source is a human donor in good health. The CDR3 loop is CATSGGVALSFF. The CDR3 nucleotides read TGTGCCACCAGTGGGGGCGTGGCGTTATCTTTCTTT.